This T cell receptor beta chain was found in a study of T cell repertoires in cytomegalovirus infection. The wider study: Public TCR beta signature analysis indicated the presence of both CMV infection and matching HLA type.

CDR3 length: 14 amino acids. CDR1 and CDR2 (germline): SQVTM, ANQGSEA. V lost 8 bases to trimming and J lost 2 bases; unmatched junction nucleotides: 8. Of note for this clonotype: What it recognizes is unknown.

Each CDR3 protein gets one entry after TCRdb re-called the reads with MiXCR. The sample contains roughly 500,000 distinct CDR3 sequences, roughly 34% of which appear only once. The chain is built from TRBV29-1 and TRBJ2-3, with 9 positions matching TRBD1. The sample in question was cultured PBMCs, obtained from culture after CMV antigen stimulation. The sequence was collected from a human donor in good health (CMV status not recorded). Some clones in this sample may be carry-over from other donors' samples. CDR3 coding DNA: TGCAGCTCTCCGGGACAGGGATCCACAGATACGCAGTATTTT. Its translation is CSSPGQGSTDTQYF.